The text below deals with one TCR beta chain. The repertoire was sequenced with immunoSEQ multiplex PCR; TCRdb's copy has only in-frame clones and lacks some. Among about 52,000 clones, around 80% were seen once, and the ten largest hold about 4.6%. The data were taken from a study of T cells in localized non-small cell lung cancer. The CDR3 runs to 17 residues. Trimming cost V 5 bases and J 4 bases; bases outside gene matches: 11. Germline V gene sequence: CDR1 LGHNA, CDR2 YSLEER. The TCR was taken from a woman aged 40-69 years with stage II lung adenocarcinoma. The source was PBMCs, collected before any cancer treatment. The chain has TRBV4-3 and TRBJ1-1; 12 bases line up with TRBD1. The CDR3 DNA reads TGCGCCAGCAGCGCGCCGGGACAGGGGGCTAGGGGCACTGAAGCTTTCTTT. Protein sequence: CASSAPGQGARGTEAFF.